This TCR beta chain was retrieved from a study of cytomegalovirus exposure and HLA in healthy donors. The study's findings and limits: TRBV6-2, TRBV6-3 and some other V segments were unresolvable in 87-base-pair reads.

Germline lookup yields CDR1 MNHNY and CDR2 SVGAGI (reference sequence). This CDR3 has 12 residues. V gave up 2 bases and J gave up 4 bases, with 3 bases separating them. PCR was performed using 60 Vbeta and 13 Jbeta primers. TCRdb keeps only in-frame clones here, not all; method: immunoSEQ multiplex PCR. The sample consists of roughly 100,000 clones, around four fifths of them appearing once. This clone appeared a few times. Its specificity is not known. The sample consisted of PBMCs. This TCR derives from a middle-aged man in good health and CMV-seronegative. The chain uses TRBV6-6 and TRBJ1-3; D gene uncertain. Written as DNA, the CDR3 is TGTGCCAGCAGTTACGAGGGAAACACCATATATTTT. Protein: CASSYEGNTIYF.